One and the same sample provided the 32 T cell receptor beta chains below, sequenced in a study of T cell responses to AZD1222 COVID-19 vaccine. The table came from immunoSEQ multiplex PCR; TCRdb's copy has only in-frame clones and leaves some out. The repertoire holds more than 95,000 clones, 89% seen once, with around 1.5% in the top ten. The material sequenced was peripheral blood, taken on day 0 of AZD1222 vaccination. Receptor source: an adult in good health.

The chain couples TRBV2 to TRBJ2-7; the D gene is possibly TRBD2 (6 bases). This CDR3 is 17 amino acids long. Germline V lookup: CDR1 SNHLY, CDR2 FYNNEI. The germline V and J ends were trimmed by 4 bases and 7 bases, with 26 bases remaining between them. The CDR3 protein is CASSGGEGIAVWWEQYF. CDR3 in DNA: TGTGCCAGCAGTGGCGGGGAAGGGATAGCGGTATGGTGGGAGCAGTACTTC.

The chain employs TRBV6-5 and TRBJ1-2; D gene uncertain. There are 13 residues in the CDR3. The V end lost 3 bases, the J end lost 2 bases, and 7 bases lay between the germline ends. Germline V gene sequence: CDR1 MNHEY, CDR2 SVGAGI. CDR3 sequence: CASSYGGNYGYTF. CDR3 nucleotide sequence: TGTGCCAGCAGTTATGGAGGGAACTATGGCTACACCTTC.

The chain employs TRBV18 and TRBJ2-7; 9 nucleotides line up with TRBD1. The length of the CDR3 is 14 residues. Germline V lookup: CDR1 KGHSH, CDR2 LQKENI. The ends lost 3 bases at V and 1 base at J; junction bases unmatched: 1. The CDR3 reads CASSPGTGSYEQYF. The DNA for the CDR3 is TGTGCCAGCTCACCCGGGACAGGGTCCTACGAGCAGTACTTC. Based on the CDR3 plus reference TRBV18 and TRBJ2-7, the full variable domain is NAGVMQNPRHLVRRRGQEARLRCSPMKGHSHVYWYRQLPEEGLKFMVYLQKENIIDESGMPKERFSAEFPKEGPSILRIQQVVRGDSAAYFCASSPGTGSYEQYFGPGTRLTVT.

V usage is TRBV7-2 and J usage is TRBJ1-6; 8 bases fit TRBD1. Germline CDR1 reads SGHTA; CDR2 reads FQGNSA. The CDR3 has 16 amino acids. V lost 3 bases to trimming and J lost 9 bases; unmatched junction nucleotides: 10. As DNA, the CDR3 is TGTGCCAGCAGCTTGCCGGACAGGGTAGTAGGTTCACCCCTCCACTTT. It specifies CASSLPDRVVGSPLHF.

With respect to this clone: An end of the junction differs from the germline gene, which may be a read error. The J gene is TRBJ2-2, the V gene TRBV7-7; 11 bases are a match to TRBD2. The CDR3 runs to 17 residues. Per germline, CDR1 SSHAT and CDR2 FNYEAQ (reference sequence). Written as DNA, the CDR3 is TGTGCTAGCAGCCCCAGCCTAGCGGGAGGAAACACCGGGGAGCTGTTTTTT. It translates to CASSPSLAGGNTGELFF.

This clone showed up just a few times. The chain uses TRBV19 and TRBJ2-3; possible D gene TRBD2, 5 bases. Germline CDR1 reads LNHDA; CDR2 reads SQIVND (reference sequence). Trimming pared 6 bases from V and 5 bases from J, leaving 12 bases between. CDR3 length: 13 residues. In DNA, the CDR3 is TGTGCCAGTAGGTCGGGATTCGAAGATACGCAGTATTTT. It codes for CASRSGFEDTQYF.

The rearrangement joins TRBV4-3 to TRBJ2-7; 9 bases agree with TRBD2. The V gene's germline CDR1 is LGHNA and CDR2 YSLEER. This CDR3 is built from 17 residues. V lost 0 bases to trimming and J lost 2 bases; unmatched junction nucleotides: 8. The CDR3 nucleotides are TGCGCCAGCAGCCAAGAAACGGGGGCGGGAGGGCCCTACGAGCAGTACTTC. Translation: CASSQETGAGGPYEQYF.

CDR3 DNA: TGTGCCAGCAGCGGGGATCTCTTCGACCCCTACGAGCAGTACTTC. This encodes CASSGDLFDPYEQYF. This sequence joins TRBV11-3 and TRBJ2-7; D remains unclear. The V and J ends lost 5 bases and 2 bases respectively, with 16 bases between them. The CDR3 is 15 residues long. Germline V gives CDR1 SGHNT, CDR2 YENEEA.

The chain employs TRBV29-1 and TRBJ1-1; D gene unclear. The length of the CDR3 is 12 residues. Deletions cut 3 bases from V and 7 bases from J, with 12 bases between. Per germline, CDR1 SQVTM and CDR2 ANQGSEA. For the CDR3, the DNA is TGCAGCGTTGACGAAGGGTGGGTTGAAGCTTTCTTT. This sequence encodes CSVDEGWVEAFF.

The genes are TRBV5-1 and TRBJ2-7; no clear D. Trimming removed 0 bases at V and 1 base at J, with 14 bases between. The CDR3 has 16 residues. CDR1 and CDR2 (germline): SGHRS, YFSETQ. CDR3 bases: TGCGCCAGCAGCTTGGCCACTGGGTCCCCTTCCTACGAGCAGTACTTC. Residues: CASSLATGSPSYEQYF.

The chain has TRBV12-3 or TRBV12-4 and TRBJ2-7, with D hard to call. The CDR3 totals 13 residues. Deletions cut 2 bases from V and 2 bases from J, with 7 bases between. The CDR3 DNA reads TGTGCCAGCAGTTTACGGCACACCTACGAGCAGTACTTC. Translated, it gives CASSLRHTYEQYF.

The CDR3 DNA follows: TGTGCCAGCAGCCCATGGACAGGGGAAGTTACGCAGTATTTT. It encodes CASSPWTGEVTQYF. The rearrangement joins TRBV5-6 to TRBJ2-3, with TRBD1 identical over 9 bases. This CDR3 is 14 amino acids long. Germline V gene data show CDR1 as SGHDT and CDR2 as YYEEEE. With 4 bases clipped from V and 8 bases from J, the junction kept 8 bases outside the gene matches.

The CDR3 DNA reads as TGTGCCACCAGTGGCCGGGACAGGGGACAATCTGAAGCTTTCTTT. Amino acid sequence: CATSGRDRGQSEAFF. This chain uses TRBV24-1 with TRBJ1-1; 10 bases are a match to TRBD1. Trimming cost V 5 bases and J 6 bases; bases outside gene matches: 8. Germline assignment: CDR1 KGHDR and CDR2 SFDVKD. The CDR3 loop spans 15 amino acids.

The J gene is TRBJ2-7, the V gene TRBV29-1; 8 bases match TRBD2. Germline CDR1 and CDR2: SQVTM and ANQGSEA. CDR3 length: 13 amino acids. The trim removed 1 base at V and 7 bases at J, leaving 6 bases unmatched. The CDR3 loop is CSVEAGGPEEQYF. The DNA of the CDR3 is TGCAGCGTTGAAGCGGGAGGGCCCGAGGAGCAGTACTTC.

The gene calls are TRBV9 and TRBJ1-1; D is undetermined. CDR3 size: 13 residues. The V end was cut by 4 bases, the J end by 2 bases, with 9 bases between. Germline assignment: CDR1 SGDLS and CDR2 YYNGEE. CDR3 in DNA: TGTGCCAGCAGCCTCCCCGGCAACACTGAAGCTTTCTTT. This sequence encodes CASSLPGNTEAFF.

This rearrangement joins TRBV2 to TRBJ2-3; TRBD2 agrees at 10 bases. The germline CDR1 and CDR2 sequences are SNHLY and FYNNEI. The CDR3 contains 15 residues. V trimming: 10 bases; J trimming: 6 bases; junction bases outside the gene matches: 13. The CDR3 coding sequence is TGTGCCAACCAATTCACTAGCGGGAAGGGGGATACGCAGTATTTT. Translating gives CANQFTSGKGDTQYF.

The CDR3 nucleotides are TGCGCCAGCAGCTTGACAGGGTTCAGAATTTTCCTCAAAAACATTCAGTACTTC. Its translation is CASSLTGFRIFLKNIQYF. This chain connects TRBV5-1 to TRBJ2-4, with D possibly matching TRBD1 (6 bases). There are 18 residues in the CDR3. The V end lost 1 base, the J end lost 3 bases, and 20 bases lay between the germline ends. The germline CDR1 and CDR2 sequences are SGHRS and YFSETQ. Together with reference TRBV5-1 and TRBJ2-4, the CDR3 gives the full variable domain: KAGVTQTPRYLIKTRGQQVTLSCSPISGHRSVSWYQQTPGQGLQFLFEYFSETQRNKGNFPGRFSGRQFSNSRSEMNVSTLELGDSALYLCASSLTGFRIFLKNIQYFGAGTRLSVL.

The V call is TRBV4-3, the J call TRBJ1-5; unclear D gene. V was cut by 1 base and J by 2 bases, with 12 bases left in between. The CDR3 runs 16 residues. Germline V gene lookup returns CDR1 LGHNA and CDR2 YSLEER. The CDR3 loop is CASSQGPGRGNQPQHF. As DNA, the CDR3 is TGCGCCAGCAGCCAAGGGCCCGGCCGGGGCAATCAGCCCCAGCATTTT.

The CDR3 sequence is CASSPRGQPRSNTHSPLHF. The CDR3, as DNA: TGTGCCAGCAGCCCGAGGGGACAGCCCCGATCGAATACTCATTCACCCCTCCACTTT. The chain combines TRBV9 with TRBJ1-6; 7 positions agree with TRBD1. From germline, CDR1 is SGDLS and CDR2 YYNGEE. Unmatched junction bases numbered 21, after V lost 4 bases and J lost 8 bases. The CDR3 has 19 amino acids.

The chain uses TRBV25-1 and TRBJ1-5; 7 bases align to TRBD1. CDR3 length: 15 amino acids. The V segment lost 3 bases and the J segment 0 bases; nucleotides outside the gene matches: 2. In germline, CDR1 is MGHDK, CDR2 SYGVNS. For the CDR3, the DNA is TGTGCCAGCAGTGAGGGGACAGTTAGCAATCAGCCCCAGCATTTT. Its protein product is CASSEGTVSNQPQHF.

This clone was counted a few times. This chain links TRBV10-3 with TRBJ1-1; D possibly corresponds to TRBD1 (5 bases). This CDR3 region has 14 residues. The V end lost 8 bases, the J end lost 0 bases, and 13 bases lay between the germline ends. The germline V gene encodes CDR1 ENHRY and CDR2 SYGVKD. CDR3 sequence reads: CAIQGEALNTEAFF. The DNA of the CDR3 is TGTGCCATCCAGGGAGAAGCCCTGAACACTGAAGCTTTCTTT.

This chain uses TRBV5-1 with TRBJ1-2; TRBD1 matches 11 bases. Germline CDR1 SGHRS, CDR2 YFSETQ. Germline trimming cut 4 bases from V and 3 bases from J; bases unmatched to any gene: 5. There are 15 residues in the CDR3. The CDR3 coding sequence is TGCGCCAGCAGCGCAGGACAGGGGGCACACTATGGCTACACCTTC. Amino acid sequence: CASSAGQGAHYGYTF.

The chain employs TRBV2 and TRBJ2-1; no firm D call. CDR3 size: 13 residues. CDR1 is SNHLY and CDR2 is FYNNEI in the germline V gene. With 8 bases removed from V and 5 bases from J, the gap between germline ends came to 13 bases. CDR3 DNA sequence: TGTGCCAGCTCCAGCGACCGAAACAATGAGCAGTTCTTC. It specifies CASSSDRNNEQFF.

This clone was seen just once. The chain has TRBV18 and TRBJ1-1; no firm D call. This CDR3 has 14 amino acids. The V end was cut by 3 bases, the J end by 8 bases, with 16 bases between. Germline V gene data show CDR1 as KGHSH and CDR2 as LQKENI. This CDR3 reads CASSPSASQREAFF. Written as DNA, the CDR3 is TGTGCCAGCTCACCCTCGGCTAGCCAGCGCGAAGCTTTCTTT.

The rearrangement uses TRBV5-4 and TRBJ2-1; TRBD2 aligns across 10 bases. J gave up 8 bases and V 7 bases, and 12 bases lay outside the gene matches. The CDR3 covers 15 residues. Germline CDR1 SGHNT, CDR2 YYREEE (reference sequence). The CDR3 sequence is CASGPRTSGVDEQFF. CDR3 sequence (DNA): TGTGCCAGCGGCCCTAGGACTAGCGGAGTCGATGAGCAGTTCTTC.

This rearrangement joins TRBV11-2 to TRBJ1-1; no definite D call. This CDR3 is 10 amino acids long. V shed 5 bases and J shed 4 bases, with 2 bases lying between them. From germline, CDR1 is SGHAT and CDR2 FQNNGV. The CDR3 region has the DNA TGTGCCAGCAGCATCACTGAAGCTTTCTTT. This encodes CASSITEAFF.

The chain joins TRBV6-6 to TRBJ2-5; 11 nucleotides line up with TRBD2. Germline CDR1 reads MNHNY; CDR2 reads SVGAGI (reference sequence). This CDR3 comprises 20 residues. Germline trimming cut 6 bases from V and 0 bases from J; bases unmatched to any gene: 18. This CDR3 is CASSRRTYSGRGTYQETQYF. DNA of the CDR3: TGTGCCAGCAGCCGAAGGACTTATAGCGGGAGGGGGACTTACCAAGAGACCCAGTACTTC.

The sample holds a few counts of this clone. Other DNA sequences in the same sample also yield this CDR3. V is TRBV6-4 and J is TRBJ2-2; D is undetermined. The germline V gene has CDR1 MRHNA and CDR2 SNTAGT. The V gene lost 0 bases and the J gene lost 3 bases, with 2 bases spanning the gap. The CDR3 is 13 amino acids. For the CDR3, the DNA is TGTGCCAGCAGTGACTCGGACACCGGGGAGCTGTTTTTT. Protein product: CASSDSDTGELFF.

This clone is medium-sized. J is TRBJ2-2 and V is TRBV6-4, with D perhaps matching TRBD2 (5 bases). CDR3 length: 13 amino acids. V was shortened by 2 bases and J by 7 bases, with 8 bases between the two germline ends. Germline CDR1 is MRHNA and CDR2 is SNTAGT. In DNA, the CDR3 is TGTGCCAGCAGTGACGGGGAGATCGGGGAGCTGTTTTTT. Translating it yields CASSDGEIGELFF.

This clone was picked up a small number of times. This rearrangement joins TRBV5-1 to TRBJ2-7; the D gene is possibly TRBD2 (5 bases). V was trimmed by 0 bases and J by 5 bases, leaving 18 bases between them. The length of the CDR3 is 16 residues. Germline V gene data show CDR1 as SGHRS and CDR2 as YFSETQ. CDR3 coding DNA: TGCGCCAGCAGCTTGGCTGCCCGGGGTTTAGTGGACGAGCAGTACTTC. This translates into CASSLAARGLVDEQYF.

The J gene is TRBJ1-1, the V gene TRBV20-1; the D gene is possibly TRBD1 (5 bases). CDR3 size: 11 residues. Germline lookup yields CDR1 DFQATT and CDR2 SNEGSKA (reference sequence). V lost 5 bases to trimming and J lost 5 bases, with 9 bases between them. CDR3 protein: CSASGGTEAFF. The CDR3 coding sequence is TGCAGTGCTTCTGGGGGAACTGAAGCTTTCTTT.

V is TRBV6-2 or TRBV6-3 and J is TRBJ2-3; 8 nucleotides align to TRBD2. V lost 0 bases and J lost 5; bases outside the gene matches: 19. There are 20 residues in the CDR3. Germline V gene data show CDR1 as MNHEY and CDR2 as SVGEGT. CDR3 amino acids: CASSYSNPPREAGEQDTQYF. The CDR3 DNA reads TGTGCCAGCAGTTACTCGAACCCCCCTCGGGAAGCGGGAGAGCAAGATACGCAGTATTTT.